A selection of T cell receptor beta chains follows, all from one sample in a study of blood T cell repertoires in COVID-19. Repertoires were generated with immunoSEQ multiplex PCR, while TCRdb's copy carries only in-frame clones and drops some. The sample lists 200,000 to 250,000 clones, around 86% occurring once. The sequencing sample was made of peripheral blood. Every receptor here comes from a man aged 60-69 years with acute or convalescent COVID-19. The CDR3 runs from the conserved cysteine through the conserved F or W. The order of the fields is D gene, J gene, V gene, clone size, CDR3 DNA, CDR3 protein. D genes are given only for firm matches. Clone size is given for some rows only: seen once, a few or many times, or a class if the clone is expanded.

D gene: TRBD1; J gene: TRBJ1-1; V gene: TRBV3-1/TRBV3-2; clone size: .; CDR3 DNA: TGTGCCAGCAGCCGGACAGGGATTCTTTCTGAAGCTTTCTTT; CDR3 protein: CASSRTGILSEAFF
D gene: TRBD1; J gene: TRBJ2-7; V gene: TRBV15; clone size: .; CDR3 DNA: TGTGCCACCAGCAGAGGGGGCCTCCGACAGGGAGTCACCTACGAGCAGTACTTC; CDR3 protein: CATSRGGLRQGVTYEQYF
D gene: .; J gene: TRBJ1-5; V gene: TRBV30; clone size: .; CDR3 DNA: TGTGCCTGGAGTGATACGGATCAGCCCCAGCATTTT; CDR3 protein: CAWSDTDQPQHF
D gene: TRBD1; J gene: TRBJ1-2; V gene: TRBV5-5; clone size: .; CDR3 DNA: TGTGCCAGCAGCTTGGGTCCAGGGGGTAGCTATGGCTACACCTTC; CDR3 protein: CASSLGPGGSYGYTF
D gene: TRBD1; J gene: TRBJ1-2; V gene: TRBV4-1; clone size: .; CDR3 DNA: TGCGCCAGCAGCCAAGAAGGGACAGGGTATACCTATGGCTACACCTTC; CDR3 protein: CASSQEGTGYTYGYTF
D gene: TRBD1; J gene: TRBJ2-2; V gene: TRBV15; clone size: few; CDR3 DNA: TGTGCCACCAGCAGAGTCCGGACAGGGAGGTTAACCGGGGAGCTGTTTTTT; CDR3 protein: CATSRVRTGRLTGELFF
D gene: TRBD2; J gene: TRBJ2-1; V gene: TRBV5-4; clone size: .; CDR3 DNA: TGTGCCAGCAGCCCGACCTCGGGGGGTTACAATGAGCAGTTCTTC; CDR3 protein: CASSPTSGGYNEQFF
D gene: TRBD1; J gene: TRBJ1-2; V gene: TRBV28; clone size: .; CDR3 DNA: TGTGCCAGCAAGACGACAGGGAACTATGGCTACACCTTC; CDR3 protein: CASKTTGNYGYTF
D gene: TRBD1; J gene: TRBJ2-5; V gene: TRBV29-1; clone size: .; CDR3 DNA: TGCAGCGCGGACAGGGGCCAAGAGACCCAGTACTTC; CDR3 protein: CSADRGQETQYF
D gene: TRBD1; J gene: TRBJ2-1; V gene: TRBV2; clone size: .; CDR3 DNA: TGTGCCACACGGGACAGGGTAAACAATGAGCAGTTCTTC; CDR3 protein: CATRDRVNNEQFF
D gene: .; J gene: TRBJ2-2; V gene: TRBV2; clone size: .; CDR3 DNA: TGTGCCAGCAGGGACAGCGACTTGCCCGGGGAGCTGTTTTTT; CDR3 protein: CASRDSDLPGELFF
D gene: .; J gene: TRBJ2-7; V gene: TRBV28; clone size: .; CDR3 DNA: TGTGCCAGCAGGCCACCGACAGGTCCCCTCTACGAGCAGTACTTC; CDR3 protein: CASRPPTGPLYEQYF
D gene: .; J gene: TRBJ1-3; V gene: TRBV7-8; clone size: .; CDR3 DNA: TGTGCCAGCAGCGTCGACAGTTTGGAGGGATCCTCTGGAAACACCATATATTTT; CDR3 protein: CASSVDSLEGSSGNTIYF
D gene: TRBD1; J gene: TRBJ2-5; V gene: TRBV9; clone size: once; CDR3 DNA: TGTGCCAGCACCGGACAGGGGCGAGAGACCCAGTACTTC; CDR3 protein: CASTGQGRETQYF
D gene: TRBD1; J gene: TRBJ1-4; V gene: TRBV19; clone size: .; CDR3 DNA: TGTGCCAGTAGTTTCCGGACAGGGGCAACTAATGAAAAACTGTTTTTT; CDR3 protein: CASSFRTGATNEKLFF
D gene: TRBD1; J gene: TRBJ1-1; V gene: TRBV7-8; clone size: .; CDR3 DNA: TGTGCCAGCAGCTTAGAAAAGACAGGGGGCGTTAGAGCTTTCTTT; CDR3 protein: CASSLEKTGGVRAFF
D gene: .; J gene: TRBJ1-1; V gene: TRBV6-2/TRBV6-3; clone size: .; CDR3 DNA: TGTGCCAGCAGTTACTGGAAGGTCTCACTGGGCGTGAACACTGAAGCTTTCTTT; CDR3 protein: CASSYWKVSLGVNTEAFF